The clone carrying this T cell receptor (beta chain) was seen just once. As yet, its antigen is unknown. With 60 Vbeta and 13 Jbeta primers, the PCR was carried out. Libraries were prepared by immunoSEQ multiplex PCR; TCRdb keeps only in-frame clonotypes and omits some of them. There are some 180,000 clones in the sample; roughly 90% occur only once, and roughly 0.24% lies in the top ten. The CDR3 covers 12 residues. V was trimmed by 3 bases and J by 2 bases, leaving 6 bases between them. Germline CDR1 GTSNPN, CDR2 SVGIG (reference sequence). These data originate in a study of cytomegalovirus exposure and HLA in healthy donors. Study as a whole: There were some 120 million unique TCR beta sequences, drawn from 200 million or so T cells, in an earlier analysis. Study observations and caveats: Later on, a genetic analysis was performed. It linked a missense variant in DCLRE1C with V- and J-gene trimming of TCR beta.

Specimen: PBMCs. The rearrangement joins TRBV30 to TRBJ2-3; D unclear. This sequence was found in a girl under two years old in good health and CMV-seronegative. In DNA form, the CDR3 reads TGTGCCTGGAGCCCAGACACAGATACGCAGTATTTT. Protein sequence: CAWSPDTDTQYF.